One and the same sample provided the 17 T cell receptor beta chains below, sequenced in a study of blood T cells in healthy people across ages (dated by TCRdb to the mid-2010s). To prepare the library, 5' RACE was applied. The sequencer was an Illumina HiSeq 2500. A second PCR of roughly 6 to 11 cycles was performed with a sample-barcoded 5' primer and a J-beta primer mix. In-frame beta chains were kept once TCRdb had trimmed the public reads at Q25 with fastp and called clones with MiXCR. Entries are consolidated by CDR3 protein sequence, retaining the most common genes and DNA. The sample table lists 850,000 to 1,000,000 distinct CDR3 sequences, 51% of them with a count of one. About a fifth of the sample comes from the top ten. Sequenced sample: blood. These receptors were obtained from a woman aged 60-75 years in good health.

V gene TRBV6-5 combines with J gene TRBJ2-3, with D unresolved. Trimming pared 5 bases from V and 0 bases from J, leaving 15 bases between. CDR1 is MNHEY and CDR2 is SVGAGI in the germline V gene. The CDR3 loop spans 16 amino acids. The CDR3 bases are TGTGCCAGCAGTACCCCCCGGGTTGAGAGCACAGATACGCAGTATTTT. Amino acids: CASSTPRVESTDTQYF.

The table lists this clonotype with many counts. The V and J genes are TRBV20-1 and TRBJ2-7, with 8 bases aligning to TRBD2. V lost 5 bases to trimming and J lost 3 bases; unmatched junction nucleotides: 12. The CDR3 extends over 15 amino acids. CDR1 and CDR2 from the germline V gene are DFQATT and SNEGSKA (reference sequence). CDR3 residues: CSAREGGGSIYEQYF. The CDR3 region has the DNA TGCAGTGCTCGGGAGGGGGGCGGGAGTATCTACGAGCAGTACTTC.

V gene TRBV6-6 combines with J gene TRBJ1-2; D possibly corresponds to TRBD1 (6 bases). V was trimmed by 7 bases and J by 5 bases, leaving 14 bases between them. CDR3 length: 13 amino acids. Germline CDR1 is MNHNY and CDR2 is SVGAGI (reference sequence). The CDR3 nucleotides read TGTGCCAGCACTAAGCAAACAGGGTATGGCTACACCTTC. It is translated as CASTKQTGYGYTF.

The V gene is TRBV4-1, the J gene TRBJ1-5, with 7 bases matching TRBD1. This CDR3 is 15 amino acids long. Germline assignment: CDR1 MGHRA and CDR2 YSYEKL. The J segment lost 3 bases and the V segment lost 4 bases, leaving 6 bases of the junction unmatched. This chain's CDR3 is CASSPETGSNQPQHF. DNA for the CDR3: TGCGCCAGCAGCCCCGAGACAGGGTCCAATCAGCCCCAGCATTTT.

With regard to this clonotype: A much larger clone is a single base away; this may be a read error. The chain couples TRBV24-1 to TRBJ2-3; tentative D call: TRBD1 (5 bases). The V gene's germline CDR1 is KGHDR and CDR2 SFDVKD. This CDR3 region has 17 residues. CDR3 loop: CAISSAWAGQESDTQYF. The CDR3 nucleotides read TGTGCCATCAGTTCTGCTTGGGCAGGGCAGGAGTCAGATACGCAGTATTTT.

This sequence joins TRBV7-2 and TRBJ2-1; D might be TRBD1 (6 bases). Germline values: CDR1 SGHTA, CDR2 FQGNSA. The CDR3 is 15 amino acids. The germline V and J ends were trimmed by 5 bases and 5 bases, with 16 bases remaining between them. CDR3 DNA: TGTGCCAGCAGCCCACAGGGTTGGTCGAACAATGAGCAGTTCTTC. It is translated as CASSPQGWSNNEQFF.

The rearrangement links TRBV2 to TRBJ2-1; TRBD1 agrees at 8 bases. The CDR3 runs to 13 residues. Germline V gene data show CDR1 as SNHLY and CDR2 as FYNNEI. Trimming at V came to 8 bases and at J to 9 bases, leaving 9 bases not matched to a gene. The CDR3 nucleotides read TGTGCCAGCGGCCGGACAGGGCTTGCTGAGCAGTTCTTC. Its protein is CASGRTGLAEQFF.

The rearrangement joins TRBV20-1 to TRBJ2-1; possibly TRBD1 or TRBD2 for D (5 bases each). This CDR3 comprises 13 residues. The germline V and J ends were trimmed by 1 base and 5 bases, with 9 bases remaining between them. Per the germline V gene, CDR1 is DFQATT and CDR2 is SNEGSKA (reference sequence). The CDR3 sequence: CSARVGRDNEQFF. The CDR3 DNA is TGCAGTGCTAGAGTGGGGCGGGACAATGAGCAGTTCTTC.

The chain uses TRBV28 and TRBJ2-1; 10 bases line up with TRBD1. The germline V gene has CDR1 MDHEN and CDR2 SYDVKM. V shed 6 bases, J shed 5 bases, and the junction held 7 bases outside the gene matches. The CDR3 has 15 residues. The CDR3 nucleotides are TGTGCCAGCAGCGCACCGGGACAGGGGAACAATGAGCAGTTCTTC. Translating gives CASSAPGQGNNEQFF.

This clonotype was counted only a few times. The chain employs TRBV6-6 and TRBJ2-7, with D unresolved. The CDR3 runs to 11 residues. CDR1 MNHNY and CDR2 SVGAGI come from the germline V gene (reference sequence). The V end was cut by 7 bases, the J end by 4 bases, with 8 bases between. In DNA form, the CDR3 reads TGTGCCAGCAATTCCCCTTACGAGCAGTACTTC. Its translation is CASNSPYEQYF.

This rearrangement joins TRBV10-3 to TRBJ1-2, with TRBD1 matching 7 bases. Germline CDR1 and CDR2: ENHRY and SYGVKD. The CDR3 length is 14 residues. V lost 10 bases, J lost 2 bases, and 10 bases stayed unmatched. In nucleotides, the CDR3 is TGTGCCACACAGGCGGGACAGACCAACTATGGCTACACCTTC. It yields the protein CATQAGQTNYGYTF.

The rearrangement uses TRBV4-3 and TRBJ1-2; no definite D call. Germline CDR1 is LGHNA and CDR2 is YSLEER. V lost 0 bases and J lost 4, with 6 bases in between. The CDR3 is 13 amino acids. The CDR3 nucleotides are TGCGCCAGCAGCCAAGATATGGGCTATGGCTACACCTTC. This encodes CASSQDMGYGYTF.

The chain is built from TRBV6-8 and TRBJ2-3; tentative D call: TRBD2 (6 bases). The CDR3 extends over 17 amino acids. Germline CDR1 and CDR2: MNHGY and SAAAGT. V lost 5 bases to trimming and J lost 3 bases, with 21 bases between them. The CDR3 bases are TGTGCCAGCAGTCCTCCAGGGACTGTAATTAGGACAGATACGCAGTATTTT. Amino acid sequence: CASSPPGTVIRTDTQYF.

The chain recombines TRBV6-2 or TRBV6-3 with TRBJ2-7; the D is unclear. Trimming took 7 bases from V and 4 from J, leaving 5 bases between them. This CDR3 comprises 10 residues. Germline CDR1 reads MNHEY; CDR2 reads SVGEGT. The CDR3 protein is CASKGYEQYF. The DNA of the CDR3 is TGTGCCAGCAAGGGATACGAGCAGTACTTC.

This chain links TRBV28 with TRBJ2-5; TRBD2 might be the D (6 bases). The germline V gene has CDR1 MDHEN and CDR2 SYDVKM. This CDR3 spans 13 amino acids. The V and J ends lost 3 bases and 5 bases respectively, with 10 bases between them. CDR3 nucleotides: TGTGCCAGCAGTTTCGCTAGCGCGGAGACCCAGTACTTC. The encoded protein is CASSFASAETQYF.

This chain uses TRBV6-6 with TRBJ2-3; 8 nucleotides agree with TRBD1. CDR1 and CDR2 from the germline V gene are MNHNY and SVGAGI (reference sequence). The trim removed 7 bases at V and 2 bases at J, leaving 8 bases unmatched. The CDR3 loop spans 15 amino acids. CDR3 in amino acids: CASTSTGAPTDTQYF. CDR3 bases: TGTGCCAGCACTTCGACAGGGGCGCCCACAGATACGCAGTATTTT.

The chain employs TRBV29-1 and TRBJ2-1; 12 bases map to TRBD2. CDR1 and CDR2 from the germline V gene are SQVTM and ANQGSEA. The junction had 5 bases not matched to a gene; V was cut back by 7 bases and J by 4 bases. There are 14 residues in the CDR3. The CDR3 loop reads CSAKLAGGYNEQFF. DNA of the CDR3: TGCAGCGCTAAACTAGCGGGAGGTTACAATGAGCAGTTCTTC.